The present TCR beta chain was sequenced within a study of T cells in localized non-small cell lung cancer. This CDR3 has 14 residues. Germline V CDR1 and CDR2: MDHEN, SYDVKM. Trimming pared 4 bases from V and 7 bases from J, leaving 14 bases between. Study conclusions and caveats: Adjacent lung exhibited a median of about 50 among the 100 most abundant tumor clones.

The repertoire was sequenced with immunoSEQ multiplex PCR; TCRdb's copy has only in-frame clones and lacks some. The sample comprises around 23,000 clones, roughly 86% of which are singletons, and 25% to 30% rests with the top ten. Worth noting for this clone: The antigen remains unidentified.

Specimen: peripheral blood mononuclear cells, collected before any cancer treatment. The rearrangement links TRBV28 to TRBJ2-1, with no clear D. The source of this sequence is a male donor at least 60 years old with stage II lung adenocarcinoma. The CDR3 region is CASSYVRPWNEQFF. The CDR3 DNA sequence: TGTGCCAGCAGTTACGTCAGGCCTTGGAATGAGCAGTTCTTC.